This T cell receptor beta chain was recorded in a study of T-cell reconstitution after alpha-beta-depleted transplantation in children. The ends were cut back, 2 bases at V and 5 bases at J, with 15 bases in the middle. CDR3 length equals 14 residues. The germline gives CDR1 SQVTM, CDR2 ANQGSEA. This sample's TCRbeta library carried unique molecular identifier barcodes. MiXCR, run by TCRdb on the PCR reads, gives a single entry per CDR3 protein. The top ten clones hold approximately 5% of a sample with around 410,000 distinct CDR3 sequences, about 11% of them seen once. This clonotype has just a few counts.

This chain joins TRBV29-1 and TRBJ1-1; D uncertain. The sequencing here drew on PBMCs from the stem cell graft donor, taken from the stem cell graft. This TCR was sampled from a human donor who donated a stem cell graft to a child with acute myeloid leukemia. The CDR3 here is CSVERRSQWTEAFF. The CDR3 DNA reads as TGCAGCGTTGAACGTCGCAGTCAATGGACTGAAGCTTTCTTT. Full variable domain (outside the CDR3, taken from reference TRBV29-1 and TRBJ1-1): SAVISQKPSRDICQRGTSLTIQCQVDSQVTMMFWYRQQPGQSLTLIATANQGSEATYESGFVIDKFPISRPNLTFSTLTVSNMSPEDSSIYLCSVERRSQWTEAFFGQGTRLTVV.